Listed here are 4 T cell receptor beta chains from one sample, sequenced in a study of shared clonotypes between healthy human individuals. Data came from immunoSEQ multiplex PCR; TCRdb stores just in-frame clones and leaves some out. This sample has approximately 2,200,000 clones, with just over 90% found just once. Terminally differentiated effector memory CD45RA+ cells were excluded from the naive CD8 cells, which were CD45RO-negative and positively selected for CCR7. Sequencing used naive CD8+ T cells from PBMCs. The source is a man between 18 and 35 years old in good health. Some clones in this sample may be carry-over from other donors' samples.

This chain uses TRBV7-9 with TRBJ2-5; 8 nucleotides align to TRBD1. This CDR3 is 12 amino acids long. Trimming cost V 10 bases and J 0 bases; bases outside gene matches: 1. Germline V gives CDR1 SEHNR, CDR2 FQNEAQ (reference sequence). In nucleotides, the CDR3 is TGTGCCATACAGGGGGACCAAGAGACCCAGTACTTC. It codes for CAIQGDQETQYF.

This sequence joins TRBV9 and TRBJ1-2; TRBD1 might be the D (5 bases). The germline gives CDR1 SGDLS, CDR2 YYNGEE. Trimming took off 4 bases at V and 2 bases at J, with 27 bases between the two ends. The CDR3 consists of 19 residues. The CDR3 bases are TGTGCCAGCAGCCTGAATAGTAGGGGAGAGGGGATTGGAAACTATGGCTACACCTTC. This codes for CASSLNSRGEGIGNYGYTF.

This sequence joins TRBV4-3 and TRBJ1-4; D is unclear. Germline CDR1 is LGHNA and CDR2 is YSLEER. V lost 1 base and J 6 bases, leaving 18 bases between the germline ends. The CDR3 is made up of 17 amino acids. DNA for the CDR3: TGCGCCAGCAGCCAAGGATCAGTGGTAGGGTGGGATGAAAAACTGTTTTTT. This gives the protein CASSQGSVVGWDEKLFF.

The chain recombines TRBV9 with TRBJ1-1, with 7 positions matching TRBD1. Looked up from germline, CDR1 is SGDLS and CDR2 is YYNGEE. Trimming cost V 0 bases and J 4 bases; bases outside gene matches: 6. There are 15 residues in the CDR3. The CDR3 sequence is CASSVGRAGGTEAFF. Written as DNA, the CDR3 is TGTGCCAGCAGCGTAGGGCGTGCAGGGGGCACTGAAGCTTTCTTT.